The clone carrying this TCR beta chain appeared a few times. Antigen: not known. The sample is drawn from a study of blood T cells in healthy people across ages. Study observations and caveats: Older age coincided with a roughly linear decline in TCR beta diversity per million T cells. PBMCs left unsorted prevented a conclusive naive versus antigen-experienced comparison.

Trimming removed 6 bases from V and 7 bases from J, with 13 bases in between. This CDR3 spans 11 amino acids. In germline, CDR1 is GTSNPN, CDR2 SVGIG (reference sequence). Roughly 10 milliliters of peripheral blood were drawn from each donor. Then a second PCR, running roughly 7 to 11 cycles, was carried out with a sample-barcoded 5' primer and a J-beta primer mix. Every sample gave at least 2.5 million paired-end reads containing CDR3. TCRdb analysed the 5' RACE reads with MiXCR anew, one entry per CDR3 protein. The sample holds about 1,800,000 distinct CDR3 sequences, 28% seen once. The gene calls are TRBV30 and TRBJ2-7; no firm D call. The TCR originated in a woman in her twenties or thirties in good health. Sequenced sample: blood. The CDR3 DNA sequence: TGTGCCTGCGGGTATTCAGATGAGCAGTACTTC. It codes for CACGYSDEQYF.